This T cell receptor (beta chain) is drawn from a study of early T cells in non-severe SARS-CoV-2 infection. The wider study: With bulk RNA from unsorted whole blood as input, sequencing yielded unpaired chains.

Overall study results and limits: Matches to VDJdb favored anti-spike CD8 responses and missed private and CD4 specificities.

The CDR3 sequence is 14 residues long. CDR1 is SGHAT, CDR2 FQNNGV, per germline. Trimming removed 5 bases at V and 0 bases at J, with 10 bases between. Notes on this clonotype: Its matching antigen is unknown.

In the library, individual cDNA molecules carried attached unique molecular identifiers. Using its own MiXCR run on the 5' RACE reads, TCRdb lists one record per CDR3 protein. The top ten hold 5% to 6.5% of the sample, which has roughly 46,000 distinct CDR3 sequences, around a tenth seen once. Material: whole blood, obtained at baseline. The TCR comes from an adult who was a healthcare worker with PCR-confirmed SARS-CoV-2 infection or an uninfected control (not recorded which). The chain combines TRBV11-2 with TRBJ2-5, with no clear D. CDR3 amino acids: CASSLQVNQETQYF. The DNA for the CDR3 is TGTGCCAGCAGCCTGCAGGTCAACCAAGAGACCCAGTACTTC.